The 26 T cell receptor beta chains presented below share a single source sample, sequenced in a study of blood T cell repertoires in COVID-19. The assay was immunoSEQ multiplex PCR, and TCRdb's table has in-frame clones only and misses some. Among under 80,000 clones, about 87% were seen once, and the ten largest hold over 0.8%. The material sequenced was peripheral blood. The receptors derive from a man between 65 and 80 years old with acute or convalescent COVID-19.

The chain couples TRBV14 to TRBJ2-7; D is undetermined. CDR1 is SGHDN and CDR2 is FVKESK in the germline V gene. V was trimmed by 0 bases and J by 4 bases, leaving 13 bases between them. This CDR3 region has 15 residues. CDR3 sequence (DNA): TGTGCCAGCAGCCAAGATCCCCCAGGTTTTTACGAGCAGTACTTC. Amino acids: CASSQDPPGFYEQYF.

The V and J genes are TRBV27 and TRBJ2-2; 7 bases fit TRBD2. Germline V gives CDR1 MNHEY, CDR2 SMNVEV (reference sequence). The V and J ends lost 3 bases and 7 bases, in that order; junction bases with no gene match: 5. The CDR3 consists of 14 residues. This CDR3 reads CASSFWGGDGELFF. The CDR3 nucleotides read TGTGCCAGCAGTTTTTGGGGGGGGGACGGGGAGCTGTTTTTT.

The chain combines TRBV3-1 (or the pseudogene TRBV3-2) with TRBJ2-5; possible D gene TRBD2, 6 bases. The CDR3 sequence is 14 residues long. The ends were cut back, 0 bases at V and 7 bases at J, with 12 bases in the middle. CDR1 LGHDT and CDR2 YNNKEL come from the germline V gene (reference sequence). The CDR3 coding sequence is TGTGCCAGCAGCCAAGATGGGACTGGAGGGACCCAGTACTTC. Amino acids: CASSQDGTGGTQYF.

The chain combines TRBV7-9 with TRBJ2-7; 11 positions match TRBD2. J was trimmed by 4 bases and V by 2 bases; bases with no gene match: 4. The CDR3 has 15 residues. Looked up from germline, CDR1 is SEHNR and CDR2 is FQNEAQ (reference sequence). The CDR3 sequence: CASSLPLAGVYEQYF. The CDR3 DNA is TGTGCCAGCAGCTTACCACTAGCGGGAGTATACGAGCAGTACTTC. Combining the CDR3 with reference TRBV7-9 and TRBJ2-7 gives the whole variable domain DTGVSQNPRHKITKRGQNVTFRCDPISEHNRLYWYRQTLGQGPEFLTYFQNEAQLEKSRLLSDRFSAERPKGSFSTLEIQRTEQGDSAMYLCASSLPLAGVYEQYFGPGTRLTVT.

V usage is TRBV9 and J usage is TRBJ2-2, with 7 nucleotides matching TRBD2. The V gene end was trimmed by 1 base and the J gene end by 1 base; junction bases not matched to a gene: 7. The germline V gene has CDR1 SGDLS and CDR2 YYNGEE. This CDR3 is built from 17 residues. The CDR3 reads CASSVPRGSGNTGELFF. In nucleotides, the CDR3 is TGTGCCAGCAGCGTACCGCGGGGGTCCGGGAACACCGGGGAGCTGTTTTTT.

This sequence joins TRBV5-1 and TRBJ2-5; 11 bases are a match to TRBD2. The V gene's germline CDR1 is SGHRS and CDR2 YFSETQ. The CDR3 is 14 residues long. V was clipped by 5 bases and J by 6 bases; unmatched bases: 6. The CDR3 DNA follows: TGCGCCAGCAGATTGACTAGCGGGGCCCAGACCCAGTACTTC. It specifies CASRLTSGAQTQYF.

V gene TRBV19 combines with J gene TRBJ1-1; D may be TRBD1 (6 bases). Germline V gene lookup returns CDR1 LNHDA and CDR2 SQIVND (reference sequence). V was pared by 5 bases and J by 0 bases, with 10 bases between. This CDR3 is 14 amino acids long. The CDR3 is CASSLGQMNTEAFF. The CDR3 DNA reads TGTGCCAGTAGTTTAGGACAGATGAACACTGAAGCTTTCTTT.

V is TRBV29-1 and J is TRBJ2-3, with D perhaps TRBD2 (5 bases). From germline, CDR1 is SQVTM and CDR2 ANQGSEA. This CDR3 region has 12 residues. Trimming took 4 bases from V and 6 from J, leaving 11 bases between them. The DNA of the CDR3 is TGCAGCGTTGTTTTAGACTACGATACGCAGTATTTT. The encoded protein is CSVVLDYDTQYF.

Only one count was recorded for this clone. The chain uses TRBV19 and TRBJ2-3, with 8 bases that match TRBD2. Germline CDR1 LNHDA, CDR2 SQIVND (reference sequence). The CDR3 covers 15 residues. Trimming at V came to 3 bases and at J to 6 bases, leaving 8 bases not matched to a gene. The CDR3 nucleotides are TGTGCCAGTAGTATTGGACTACCGGGGGGGGATACGCAGTATTTT. Protein sequence: CASSIGLPGGDTQYF.

The sample holds a few counts of this clone. This chain links TRBV2 with TRBJ1-1, with a weak D call TRBD1 (6 bases). Deletions cut 6 bases from V and 6 bases from J, with 14 bases between. CDR3 size: 13 residues. In germline, CDR1 is SNHLY, CDR2 FYNNEI. CDR3: CASSEQGSSEAFF. In DNA, the CDR3 is TGTGCCAGCAGCGAACAGGGTTCGTCTGAAGCTTTCTTT.

The chain has TRBV4-2 and TRBJ2-2, with 11 positions matching TRBD2. Germline assignment: CDR1 LGHNA and CDR2 YNFKEQ. Trimming removed 0 bases from V and 4 bases from J; junction bases left unmatched: 13. The CDR3 is made up of 20 amino acids. The CDR3 region is CASSQDPGTSGGRGTGELFF. CDR3 sequence (DNA): TGTGCCAGCAGCCAAGACCCCGGGACTAGCGGTGGAAGGGGCACCGGGGAGCTGTTTTTT.

The genes are TRBV14 and TRBJ1-2; 10 nucleotides align to TRBD1. With 4 bases clipped from V and 7 bases from J, the junction kept 6 bases outside the gene matches. This CDR3 is 14 amino acids long. CDR1 and CDR2 (germline): SGHDN, FVKESK. The CDR3 DNA reads TGTGCCAGCAGCCCGGACAGGGGGTCTATTGGCTACACCTTC. Protein product: CASSPDRGSIGYTF.

By sample share, this clone is medium-sized. This chain uses TRBV9 with TRBJ1-6; D is ambiguous. V dropped 6 bases and J dropped 0 bases, with 10 bases sitting between them. This CDR3 comprises 15 residues. Germline values: CDR1 SGDLS, CDR2 YYNGEE. CDR3 coding DNA: TGTGCCAGCACCTTGGGGAGCTCCTATAATTCACCCCTCCACTTT. Translated: CASTLGSSYNSPLHF.

J is TRBJ1-2 and V is TRBV6-5; D not resolved. Trimming took 9 bases from V and 2 from J, leaving 13 bases between them. This CDR3 has 13 residues. Germline V CDR1 and CDR2: MNHEY, SVGAGI. The chain's CDR3 is CASQVDRNYGYTF. The CDR3 DNA sequence: TGTGCCAGTCAGGTCGACCGCAACTATGGCTACACCTTC.

The chain's CDR3 is CASSIRRTSGGTPRVDTQYF. CDR3 in DNA: TGTGCCAGTAGTATAAGGAGAACTAGCGGGGGTACCCCCCGGGTCGATACGCAGTATTTT. The genes are TRBV19 and TRBJ2-3; TRBD2 matches 11 bases. In germline, CDR1 is LNHDA, CDR2 SQIVND (reference sequence). CDR3 size: 20 residues. After removal of 2 bases from V and 6 bases from J, the junction contained 19 bases not matched to a gene.

This clone was seen just once. This sequence joins TRBV18 and TRBJ2-3, with D maybe TRBD2 (5 bases). V lost 8 bases to trimming and J lost 2 bases, with 8 bases between them. CDR3 size: 12 residues. Germline-derived CDR1 and CDR2 are KGHSH and LQKENI. The CDR3 region is CASGLSTDTQYF. The CDR3 coding sequence is TGTGCCAGCGGACTGTCCACAGATACGCAGTATTTT.

This chain connects TRBV5-1 to TRBJ2-3; 9 bases line up with TRBD1. CDR3 length: 14 residues. Germline V gene data show CDR1 as SGHRS and CDR2 as YFSETQ. With 4 bases clipped from V and 4 bases from J, the junction kept 4 bases outside the gene matches. CDR3 amino acids: CASSGDRAADTQYF. The DNA of the CDR3 is TGCGCCAGCAGCGGGGACAGGGCGGCAGATACGCAGTATTTT.

This chain joins TRBV5-1 and TRBJ2-5, with 9 bases identical to TRBD1. J gave up 4 bases and V 0 bases, and 4 bases lay outside the gene matches. The CDR3 length is 15 residues. CDR1 is SGHRS, CDR2 YFSETQ, per germline. CDR3: CASSLAGDRAETQYF. The CDR3 coding sequence is TGCGCCAGCAGCTTGGCGGGGGACAGGGCAGAGACCCAGTACTTC. Full variable domain (remainder filled in from reference TRBV5-1 and TRBJ2-5): KAGVTQTPRYLIKTRGQQVTLSCSPISGHRSVSWYQQTPGQGLQFLFEYFSETQRNKGNFPGRFSGRQFSNSRSEMNVSTLELGDSALYLCASSLAGDRAETQYFGPGTRLLVL.

V usage is TRBV5-1 and J usage is TRBJ2-5, with TRBD1 as a possible D gene (6 bases). The V gene lost 5 bases and the J gene lost 5 bases, with 19 bases spanning the gap. There are 15 residues in the CDR3. Germline lookup yields CDR1 SGHRS and CDR2 YFSETQ. The CDR3 spells CASRDGTHNAETQYF. The CDR3 nucleotides are TGCGCCAGCAGGGACGGGACACATAATGCGGAGACCCAGTACTTC.

This rearrangement joins TRBV12-3 or TRBV12-4 to TRBJ2-6; D might be TRBD2 (5 bases). The CDR3 has 13 residues. Trimming cost V 8 bases and J 5 bases, with 10 bases left between them. The CDR3, as DNA: TGTGCCAGCGGACTTGGTTGGGCCAACGTCCTGACTTTC. Translating gives CASGLGWANVLTF.

The rearrangement uses TRBV6-5 and TRBJ1-2; TRBD1 matches at 7 bases. Germline-derived CDR1 and CDR2 are MNHEY and SVGAGI. The CDR3 has 13 residues. With 3 bases clipped from V and 8 bases from J, the junction kept 6 bases outside the gene matches. Written as DNA, the CDR3 is TGTGCCAGCAGTTATTCTACAGGGGAGGGCTACACCTTC. Translation: CASSYSTGEGYTF.

V and J are TRBV6-4 and TRBJ2-1; 12 bases align to TRBD2. This CDR3 has 14 residues. V was pared by 9 bases and J by 7 bases, with 7 bases of the junction left unmatched. CDR1 MRHNA and CDR2 SNTAGT come from the germline V gene. CDR3 in DNA: TGTGCCAGGCTGACTAGCGGGAGAAGTAATGAGCAGTTCTTC. The encoded protein is CARLTSGRSNEQFF.

This clone has just a few counts. This chain connects TRBV11-2 to TRBJ1-4; 8 nucleotides line up with TRBD1. V was clipped by 6 bases and J by 4 bases; unmatched bases: 4. The germline gives CDR1 SGHAT, CDR2 FQNNGV. The CDR3 spans 14 residues. Written as DNA, the CDR3 is TGTGCCAGCAGAGAGACAGGGGTTAATGAAAAACTGTTTTTT. Translated, it gives CASRETGVNEKLFF.

J is TRBJ1-4 and V is TRBV4-2, with a possible D match to TRBD1 (6 bases). The CDR3 covers 19 residues. CDR1 LGHNA and CDR2 YNFKEQ come from the germline V gene. V was trimmed by 4 bases and J by 0 bases, leaving 21 bases between them. CDR3 in amino acids: CASSRSAARGGATNEKLFF. Written as DNA, the CDR3 is TGTGCCAGCAGCCGTTCGGCAGCAAGGGGGGGAGCAACTAATGAAAAACTGTTTTTT.

The chain couples TRBV7-6 to TRBJ2-7; TRBD1 matches at 9 bases. The CDR3 runs 15 residues. The junction had 7 bases not matched to a gene; V was cut back by 5 bases and J by 2 bases. Germline V lookup: CDR1 SGHVS, CDR2 FNYEAQ. The CDR3 DNA is TGTGCCAGCAGCCCTGAGGACAGGGGAACCTACGAGCAGTACTTC. Its translation is CASSPEDRGTYEQYF.

This sequence joins TRBV7-6 and TRBJ2-2; 8 bases are a match to TRBD2. This CDR3 spans 17 amino acids. Germline values: CDR1 SGHVS, CDR2 FNYEAQ. After removal of 3 bases from V and 7 bases from J, the junction contained 13 bases not matched to a gene. This CDR3 is CASSFPPTSGSLGELFF. CDR3 bases: TGTGCCAGCAGCTTCCCCCCCACTAGCGGTTCTCTCGGGGAGCTGTTTTTT.